The 30 T cell receptor beta chains reported below all come from one sample, sequenced in a study of technical replicates of blood from a handful of donors. Some clones are missing from TCRdb's copy, which holds only in-frame ones; the method was immunoSEQ multiplex PCR. This sample yields about 70,000 clones, of which more than 75% are seen a single time; more than 4.5% belongs to the top ten. Source material: PBMCs. The receptors originated from a human donor in good health. Some clones in this sample may be carry-over from other donors' samples.

The V gene is TRBV29-1, the J gene TRBJ1-4; 11 bases align to TRBD1. V was clipped by 7 bases and J by 3 bases; unmatched bases: 10. The CDR3 runs 16 residues. The germline V gene has CDR1 SQVTM and CDR2 ANQGSEA. The CDR3 nucleotides are TGCAGCGCCACTGGGACAGGGGGTCTGGCTAATGAAAAACTGTTTTTT. It yields the protein CSATGTGGLANEKLFF.

The V and J genes are TRBV13 and TRBJ2-4; TRBD1 agrees at 9 bases. Looked up from germline, CDR1 is PRHDT and CDR2 is FYEKMQ (reference sequence). V lost 0 bases and J lost 9; bases outside the gene matches: 6. The CDR3 is made up of 15 amino acids. The CDR3 loop reads CASSLGGTGSRIQYF. CDR3 nucleotides: TGTGCCAGCAGCTTAGGCGGGACAGGGTCCCGCATTCAGTACTTC.

The chain uses TRBV19 and TRBJ2-7, with 7 bases lining up with TRBD1. The germline CDR1 and CDR2 sequences are LNHDA and SQIVND (reference sequence). The CDR3 has 12 residues. The trim removed 5 bases at V and 5 bases at J, leaving 3 bases unmatched. The CDR3 sequence: CASSDRANEQYF. CDR3 DNA: TGTGCCAGTAGTGACAGGGCTAACGAGCAGTACTTC.

The V gene is TRBV29-1, the J gene TRBJ1-4; no clear D. The V gene's germline CDR1 is SQVTM and CDR2 ANQGSEA. The length of the CDR3 is 11 residues. The V and J ends lost 3 bases and 8 bases respectively, with 7 bases between them. The CDR3 nucleotides are TGCAGCGTTGAGGGGAGGGAAAAACTGTTTTTT. Translated: CSVEGREKLFF.

There are a few counts of this clone. The chain uses TRBV6-1 and TRBJ2-7, with 8 bases aligning to TRBD1. With 6 bases clipped from V and 6 bases from J, the junction kept 7 bases outside the gene matches. The CDR3 is 13 amino acids. Germline values: CDR1 MNHNS, CDR2 SASEGT. The CDR3 bases are TGTGCCAGCAGGCCGAGACAGGGGTCCGAGCAGTACTTC. Translating it yields CASRPRQGSEQYF.

The rearrangement joins TRBV2 to TRBJ2-1, with 13 bases that match TRBD2. The CDR3 contains 15 residues. CDR1 is SNHLY and CDR2 is FYNNEI in the germline V gene. The trim removed 8 bases at V and 9 bases at J, leaving 10 bases unmatched. CDR3 residues: CASGRLAGGQGEQFF. CDR3 coding DNA: TGTGCCAGCGGAAGACTAGCGGGGGGCCAGGGTGAGCAGTTCTTC.

About this clone itself: One end of the junction does not line up with germline, which may come from a read error. The chain has TRBV7-9 and TRBJ1-1, with D perhaps TRBD1 (5 bases). This CDR3 spans 12 amino acids. Germline-derived CDR1 and CDR2 are SEHNR and FQNEAQ (reference sequence). CDR3 nucleotides: TGTGCCAGCAGCTTAGACAGGCCGGCAGTTCTCTTT. Amino acid sequence: CASSLDRPAVLF.

The rearrangement uses TRBV7-9 and TRBJ2-7, with D possibly TRBD1 on 5 matching bases. V lost 5 bases and J lost 5, with 13 bases in between. The CDR3 is made up of 13 amino acids. Germline CDR1 reads SEHNR; CDR2 reads FQNEAQ (reference sequence). This CDR3 reads CASSRVPRDEQYF. The CDR3 DNA reads TGTGCCAGCAGCCGCGTCCCCAGGGACGAGCAGTACTTC.

This chain connects TRBV11-1 to TRBJ1-4, with D possibly matching TRBD1 (6 bases). Trimming pared 5 bases from V and 8 bases from J, leaving 15 bases between. Germline V lookup: CDR1 SGHAT, CDR2 FQDESV (reference sequence). This CDR3 has 14 amino acids. CDR3 sequence: CASSPRGGWEKLFF. CDR3 DNA sequence: TGTGCCAGCAGCCCCCGTGGGGGCTGGGAAAAACTGTTTTTT.

This chain uses TRBV6-6 with TRBJ1-6; TRBD1 matches at 7 bases. The CDR3 length is 15 residues. The J segment lost 10 bases and the V segment lost 2 bases, leaving 8 bases of the junction unmatched. Germline V gives CDR1 MNHNY, CDR2 SVGAGI (reference sequence). The CDR3 loop reads CASSYGGTDGSPLHF. CDR3 sequence (DNA): TGTGCCAGCAGTTACGGGGGGACAGATGGCTCACCCCTCCACTTT.

This chain connects TRBV19 to TRBJ1-2; 7 bases match TRBD1. Trimming removed 4 bases from V and 4 bases from J; junction bases left unmatched: 0. This CDR3 has 12 amino acids. The germline CDR1 and CDR2 sequences are LNHDA and SQIVND (reference sequence). In DNA form, the CDR3 reads TGTGCCAGTAGTAACAGGGGCTATGGCTACACCTTC. Its protein product is CASSNRGYGYTF.

There are a few counts of this clone. J is TRBJ2-3 and V is TRBV11-3, with 9 bases matching TRBD2. The CDR3 is 16 amino acids. Germline loops: CDR1 SGHNT, CDR2 YENEEA. V was pared by 0 bases and J by 1 base, with 2 bases of the junction left unmatched. The CDR3, as DNA: TGTGCCAGCAGCTTAGAATCTAGCGGGGGCACAGATACGCAGTATTTT. Its protein product is CASSLESSGGTDTQYF.

V usage is TRBV5-1 and J usage is TRBJ2-7; 11 positions agree with TRBD1. The junction had 6 bases not matched to a gene; V was cut back by 0 bases and J by 4 bases. The CDR3 runs to 16 residues. Germline CDR1 reads SGHRS; CDR2 reads YFSETQ. In DNA, the CDR3 is TGCGCCAGCAGCTTGGAACCGGGACAGGGGGTGTACGAGCAGTACTTC. It specifies CASSLEPGQGVYEQYF.

This chain connects TRBV18 to TRBJ2-3, with 9 bases identical to TRBD2. The germline V gene encodes CDR1 KGHSH and CDR2 LQKENI. This CDR3 has 15 amino acids. Trimming took 2 bases from V and 9 from J; bases not matched to a gene: 9. CDR3 bases: TGTGCCAGCTCACCATCTAGCGGGAAGGCGGGGACGCAGTATTTT. This codes for CASSPSSGKAGTQYF.

The chain employs TRBV2 and TRBJ1-2; D unresolved. In germline, CDR1 is SNHLY, CDR2 FYNNEI. The CDR3 has 14 amino acids. Trimming shortened V by 7 bases and J by 0 bases, and 12 bases separated the two germline ends. The CDR3 DNA is TGTGCCAGCAAGGCTACAGCTTCTAACTATGGCTACACCTTC. Protein product: CASKATASNYGYTF.

This chain uses TRBV5-1 with TRBJ1-5, with a weak D call TRBD1 (5 bases). V was clipped by 1 base and J by 6 bases, with 14 bases between them. This CDR3 contains 15 residues. Germline V CDR1 and CDR2: SGHRS, YFSETQ. The CDR3 here is CASSLSSGRGQPQHF. The CDR3 DNA reads as TGCGCCAGCAGCTTGAGTTCAGGGAGGGGTCAGCCCCAGCATTTT.

The CDR3 region is CASSLAWNTGELFF. DNA for the CDR3: TGTGCCAGCAGCTTAGCATGGAACACCGGGGAGCTGTTTTTT. V gene TRBV11-2 combines with J gene TRBJ2-2; unclear D gene. Germline CDR1 and CDR2: SGHAT and FQNNGV. This CDR3 spans 14 amino acids. The V and J ends lost 1 base and 1 base respectively, with 4 bases between them. The full variable domain, in which reference TRBV11-2 and TRBJ2-2 provide the parts outside the CDR3, is EAGVAQSPRYKIIEKRQSVAFWCNPISGHATLYWYQQILGQGPKLLIQFQNNGVVDDSQLPKDRFSAERLKGVDSTLKIQPAKLEDSAVYLCASSLAWNTGELFFGEGSRLTVL.

V gene TRBV11-2 combines with J gene TRBJ2-7; 7 bases align to TRBD1. The V gene's germline CDR1 is SGHAT and CDR2 FQNNGV. The J segment lost 5 bases and the V segment lost 1 base, leaving 8 bases of the junction unmatched. The CDR3 runs 15 residues. Here the CDR3 reads CASSLADRTGDEQYF. The DNA of the CDR3 is TGTGCCAGCAGCTTAGCGGATAGGACAGGCGACGAGCAGTACTTC.

This chain links TRBV9 with TRBJ1-3, with 9 bases lining up with TRBD1. This CDR3 is 15 amino acids long. Looked up from germline, CDR1 is SGDLS and CDR2 is YYNGEE. Trimming cost V 4 bases and J 2 bases; bases outside gene matches: 4. CDR3: CASSLHRGPGNTIYF. The CDR3 DNA sequence: TGTGCCAGCAGCTTACACAGGGGGCCTGGAAACACCATATATTTT.

The chain has TRBV5-6 and TRBJ1-1, with a possible D match to TRBD1 (6 bases). Trimming stripped 4 bases from V and 0 bases from J, with 10 bases between. CDR1 is SGHDT and CDR2 is YYEEEE in the germline V gene. This CDR3 contains 14 residues. CDR3 residues: CASSADRMNTEAFF. The CDR3 nucleotides are TGTGCCAGCAGCGCCGACAGGATGAACACTGAAGCTTTCTTT.

This clone was seen a few times. The rearrangement joins TRBV25-1 to TRBJ1-1, with 7 bases aligning to TRBD1. The CDR3 consists of 15 residues. V dropped 4 bases and J dropped 1; count of bases not matched to a gene: 6. Germline values: CDR1 MGHDK, CDR2 SYGVNS. CDR3 nucleotide sequence: TGTGCCAGCAGTGGGGACAGAACCACGAACACTGAAGCTTTCTTT. It codes for CASSGDRTTNTEAFF.

The chain couples TRBV11-2 to TRBJ1-6; D not certain. The CDR3 has 16 residues. V dropped 4 bases and J dropped 0 bases, with 10 bases sitting between them. Germline CDR1 and CDR2: SGHAT and FQNNGV. The CDR3 region is CASSSYHSSYNSPLHF. In nucleotides, the CDR3 is TGTGCCAGCAGCTCGTACCATAGCTCCTATAATTCACCCCTCCACTTT.

This chain joins TRBV10-3 and TRBJ2-7; D not resolved. Germline values: CDR1 ENHRY, CDR2 SYGVKD. This CDR3 is built from 13 residues. Trimming took off 0 bases at V and 3 bases at J, with 6 bases between the two ends. The CDR3 bases are TGTGCCATCAGTGAGTCAACATACTACGAGCAGTACTTC. It specifies CAISESTYYEQYF.

V usage is TRBV10-3 and J usage is TRBJ2-3; no clear D gene. CDR3 length: 13 amino acids. Germline assignment: CDR1 ENHRY and CDR2 SYGVKD. V was shortened by 4 bases and J by 3 bases, with 8 bases between the two germline ends. The CDR3 DNA reads as TGTGCCATCAGTGGCGGCGTGACAGATACGCAGTATTTT. Translated, it gives CAISGGVTDTQYF.

V is TRBV27 and J is TRBJ2-3; 7 positions agree with TRBD2. The CDR3 length is 15 residues. V lost 6 bases to trimming and J lost 6 bases; unmatched junction nucleotides: 12. The germline CDR1 and CDR2 sequences are MNHEY and SMNVEV (reference sequence). Written as DNA, the CDR3 is TGTGCCAGCAGCCAGCGGGACCCCCGTGGGGATACGCAGTATTTT. It yields the protein CASSQRDPRGDTQYF.

V gene TRBV23-1 combines with J gene TRBJ2-7, with 11 bases matching TRBD1. TRBV23-1 is reported as an ORF; its role is uncertain. CDR3 length: 17 amino acids. The V gene end was trimmed by 4 bases and the J gene end by 7 bases; junction bases not matched to a gene: 15. The CDR3 DNA follows: TGCGCCAGCAGTCCCCGAAGTTTGGGACAGGGGGTGGGGGAGCAGTACTTC. Translating gives CASSPRSLGQGVGEQYF.

This clone has only a few counts. J is TRBJ1-6 and V is TRBV7-6, with a possible D match to TRBD1 (6 bases). The ends were cut back, 1 base at V and 7 bases at J, with 17 bases in the middle. This CDR3 is 17 amino acids long. The germline V gene has CDR1 SGHVS and CDR2 FNYEAQ. The CDR3 is CASSLGIRGALNSPLHF. CDR3 sequence (DNA): TGTGCCAGCAGCTTAGGTATCCGGGGGGCGCTAAATTCACCCCTCCACTTT.

The CDR3 sequence: CASSSPSGTGKYEQYF. CDR3 coding DNA: TGTGCCAGCAGCTCCCCTTCTGGGACAGGGAAATACGAGCAGTACTTC. The chain joins TRBV27 to TRBJ2-7; TRBD1 matches 9 bases. Losses at the gene ends were 6 bases for V and 4 bases for J; bases not matched to a gene: 13. The CDR3 extends over 16 amino acids. Germline loops: CDR1 MNHEY, CDR2 SMNVEV (reference sequence).

The rearrangement links TRBV4-2 to TRBJ2-7; TRBD2 is a possible D gene (5 bases). The CDR3 length is 14 residues. The V gene lost 1 base and the J gene lost 3 bases, with 10 bases spanning the gap. Germline-derived CDR1 and CDR2 are LGHNA and YNFKEQ. CDR3 nucleotide sequence: TGTGCCAGCAGCCAAGGGGGAGCAAGCTACGAGCAGTACTTC. Translating gives CASSQGGASYEQYF.

The J gene is TRBJ1-5, the V gene TRBV11-2; D uncertain. V shed 4 bases and J shed 5 bases, with 15 bases lying between them. Germline CDR1 is SGHAT and CDR2 is FQNNGV. This CDR3 is built from 15 residues. CDR3 amino acids: CASSSTPSPDQPQHF. CDR3 nucleotides: TGTGCCAGCAGCTCCACACCCAGTCCCGATCAGCCCCAGCATTTT.